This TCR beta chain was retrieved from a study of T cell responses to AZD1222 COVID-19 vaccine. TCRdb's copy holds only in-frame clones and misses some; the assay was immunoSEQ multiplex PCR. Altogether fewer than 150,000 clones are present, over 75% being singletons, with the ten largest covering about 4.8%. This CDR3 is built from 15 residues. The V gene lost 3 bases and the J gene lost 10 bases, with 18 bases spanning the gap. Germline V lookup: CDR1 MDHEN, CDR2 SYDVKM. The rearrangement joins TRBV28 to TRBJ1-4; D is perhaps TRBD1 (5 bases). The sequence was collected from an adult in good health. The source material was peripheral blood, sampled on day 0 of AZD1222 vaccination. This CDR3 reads CASSLGLGKGRKLFF. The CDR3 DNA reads TGTGCCAGCAGTTTGGGACTCGGCAAGGGGAGAAAACTGTTTTTT.